The next 30 T cell receptor beta chains were all read from a single sample in a study of OX40 agonist ivuxolimab in advanced cancers. TCRdb's copy holds only in-frame clones and misses some; the assay was immunoSEQ multiplex PCR. The repertoire has approximately 69,000 clones, approximately 88% of them found once; the top ten carry 6% to 9.5%. The starting material was CD4+ or CD8+ T cells sorted from blood, obtained in a trial of the OX40 agonist ivuxolimab. All receptors come from an adult with an advanced solid tumor such as melanoma, head and neck, liver or kidney cancer.

The V and J genes are TRBV11-1 and TRBJ2-1; 8 positions agree with TRBD2. From germline, CDR1 is SGHAT and CDR2 FQDESV (reference sequence). Trimming removed 0 bases from V and 5 bases from J; junction bases left unmatched: 3. This CDR3 region has 15 residues. In DNA, the CDR3 is TGTGCCAGCAGCTTAGCGGGGACTAGGGACAATGAGCAGTTCTTC. This codes for CASSLAGTRDNEQFF.

The rearrangement links TRBV19 to TRBJ1-4; no clear D. Germline V lookup: CDR1 LNHDA, CDR2 SQIVND (reference sequence). CDR3 size: 14 residues. V lost 3 bases, J lost 10 bases, and 15 bases lay in between. The CDR3: CASSIIGNSGKLFF. The CDR3 nucleotides are TGTGCCAGTAGTATCATAGGGAATTCCGGAAAACTGTTTTTT.

The chain carries TRBV7-9 and TRBJ1-1; D possibly corresponds to TRBD1 (6 bases). In germline, CDR1 is SEHNR, CDR2 FQNEAQ (reference sequence). V was clipped by 1 base and J by 4 bases, with 16 bases between them. The length of the CDR3 is 16 residues. The CDR3 protein is CASSLGSAGEGTEAFF. The CDR3 bases are TGTGCCAGCAGCTTAGGGTCGGCAGGGGAAGGCACTGAAGCTTTCTTT. Based on the CDR3 plus reference TRBV7-9 and TRBJ1-1, the full variable domain is DTGVSQNPRHKITKRGQNVTFRCDPISEHNRLYWYRQTLGQGPEFLTYFQNEAQLEKSRLLSDRFSAERPKGSFSTLEIQRTEQGDSAMYLCASSLGSAGEGTEAFFGQGTRLTVV.

This sequence joins TRBV7-2 and TRBJ1-1, with a weak D call TRBD1 (6 bases). In germline, CDR1 is SGHTA, CDR2 FQGNSA. This CDR3 comprises 13 residues. The V gene lost 3 bases and the J gene lost 1 base, with 6 bases spanning the gap. Here the CDR3 reads CASSFRGNTEAFF. DNA of the CDR3: TGTGCCAGCAGCTTCAGGGGGAACACTGAAGCTTTCTTT. Using reference TRBV7-2 and TRBJ1-1 for the parts outside the CDR3, the full variable domain is GAGVSQSPSNKVTEKGKDVELRCDPISGHTALYWYRQSLGQGLEFLIYFQGNSAPDKSGLPSDRFSAERTGGSVSTLTIQRTQQEDSAVYLCASSFRGNTEAFFGQGTRLTVV.

This clone was picked up one time. The rearrangement links TRBV11-3 to TRBJ2-3, with TRBD2 identical over 10 bases. The CDR3 runs 19 residues. Trimming removed 0 bases from V and 0 bases from J; junction bases left unmatched: 9. Germline V CDR1 and CDR2: SGHNT, YENEEA. CDR3 coding DNA: TGTGCCAGCAGCTTAGATCTACTAGCGGGGACGTATAGCACAGATACGCAGTATTTT. It translates to CASSLDLLAGTYSTDTQYF.

The V call is TRBV7-2, the J call TRBJ2-2, with D possibly being TRBD1 (6 bases). CDR1 and CDR2 (germline): SGHTA, FQGNSA. Trimming took off 1 base at V and 1 base at J, with 10 bases between the two ends. The CDR3 totals 16 residues. The CDR3 DNA follows: TGTGCCAGCAGCTTAGTCCGGACAGAGAACACCGGGGAGCTGTTTTTT. As protein: CASSLVRTENTGELFF.

The V gene is TRBV5-1, the J gene TRBJ2-6; the match to TRBD1 covers 9 bases. J was trimmed by 3 bases and V by 0 bases; bases with no gene match: 10. The CDR3 contains 19 residues. Germline CDR1 reads SGHRS; CDR2 reads YFSETQ. CDR3 region: CASSLGAGTGLVGANVLTF. The CDR3 nucleotides read TGCGCCAGCAGCTTGGGGGCCGGGACAGGGCTTGTTGGGGCCAACGTCCTGACTTTC. Together with reference TRBV5-1 and TRBJ2-6, the CDR3 gives the full variable domain: KAGVTQTPRYLIKTRGQQVTLSCSPISGHRSVSWYQQTPGQGLQFLFEYFSETQRNKGNFPGRFSGRQFSNSRSEMNVSTLELGDSALYLCASSLGAGTGLVGANVLTFGAGSRLTVL.

The chain has TRBV18 and TRBJ2-2; TRBD1 matches at 10 bases. The trim removed 6 bases at V and 3 bases at J, leaving 10 bases unmatched. The length of the CDR3 is 17 residues. Germline V CDR1 and CDR2: KGHSH, LQKENI. CDR3 protein: CASSATGGVQHTGELFF. The CDR3 nucleotides read TGTGCCAGCTCCGCGACAGGGGGCGTACAACACACCGGGGAGCTGTTTTTT.

J is TRBJ1-1 and V is TRBV4-2; D is unclear. This CDR3 has 14 amino acids. Trimming left V 2 bases short and J 6 bases short, with 13 bases between. CDR1 is LGHNA and CDR2 is YNFKEQ in the germline V gene. CDR3 bases: TGTGCCAGCAGCCAAAGGGTAAGGGAAGCTGAAGCTTTCTTT. Translating gives CASSQRVREAEAFF.

A single count supports this clone. V is TRBV28 and J is TRBJ1-1, with D maybe TRBD1 (6 bases). Germline lookup yields CDR1 MDHEN and CDR2 SYDVKM. This CDR3 is 16 amino acids long. The V gene lost 3 bases and the J gene lost 0 bases, with 14 bases spanning the gap. This CDR3 reads CASSLVAGAVNTEAFF. In DNA, the CDR3 is TGTGCCAGCAGTTTGGTGGCAGGGGCGGTGAACACTGAAGCTTTCTTT. The variable domain in full, completed from reference TRBV28 and TRBJ1-1, reads DVKVTQSSRYLVKRTGEKVFLECVQDMDHENMFWYRQDPGLGLRLIYFSYDVKMKEKGDIPEGYSVSREKKERFSLILESASTNQTSMYLCASSLVAGAVNTEAFFGQGTRLTVV.

This clone was seen once. The chain is built from TRBV28 and TRBJ1-5, with 9 bases identical to TRBD1. The CDR3 contains 17 residues. V lost 6 bases and J lost 4; bases outside the gene matches: 13. Germline V gives CDR1 MDHEN, CDR2 SYDVKM. The CDR3 sequence: CASRRRRQGVTNQPQHF. The CDR3 DNA reads TGTGCCAGCAGACGACGTCGACAGGGGGTCACTAATCAGCCCCAGCATTTT.

This chain connects TRBV7-2 to TRBJ2-7; D ambiguous. V was shortened by 1 base and J by 2 bases, with 9 bases between the two germline ends. The germline CDR1 and CDR2 sequences are SGHTA and FQGNSA. The CDR3 is 14 residues long. This CDR3 reads CASSLVGRTYEQYF. The DNA of the CDR3 is TGTGCCAGCAGCTTAGTGGGCAGGACCTACGAGCAGTACTTC.

This clone was counted only a few times. The gene calls are TRBV19 and TRBJ2-1; TRBD2 agrees at 16 bases. Germline V gene data show CDR1 as LNHDA and CDR2 as SQIVND (reference sequence). This CDR3 has 15 amino acids. After removal of 5 bases from V and 8 bases from J, the junction contained 3 bases not matched to a gene. This chain's CDR3 is CASSSGLAGGDEQFF. In DNA, the CDR3 is TGTGCCAGTAGTTCGGGACTAGCGGGAGGGGATGAGCAGTTCTTC.

The chain has TRBV11-2 and TRBJ2-5, with a possible D match to TRBD2 (6 bases). Trimming took 5 bases from V and 0 from J, leaving 13 bases between them. CDR3 length: 15 amino acids. CDR1 is SGHAT and CDR2 is FQNNGV in the germline V gene. The CDR3 DNA reads as TGTGCCAGCAGCCCCGAACGGGGGTACCAAGAGACCCAGTACTTC. It yields the protein CASSPERGYQETQYF.

The V gene is TRBV30, the J gene TRBJ2-3, with D possibly being TRBD1 (6 bases). CDR1 is GTSNPN and CDR2 is SVGIG in the germline V gene (reference sequence). The ends were cut back, 6 bases at V and 4 bases at J, with 11 bases in the middle. The CDR3 sequence is 12 residues long. In nucleotides, the CDR3 is TGTGCCTGTCAGGGGCCGCCAGATACGCAGTATTTT. This gives the protein CACQGPPDTQYF.

Points on this clone: This sample includes further DNA sequences coding for the same CDR3. CDR3 protein: CASSPPSTDTQYF. Written as DNA, the CDR3 is TGTGCCAGCTCACCACCGAGCACAGATACGCAGTATTTT. This sequence joins TRBV18 and TRBJ2-3; no reliable D call. V dropped 0 bases and J dropped 0 bases, with 1 base sitting between them. Germline-derived CDR1 and CDR2 are KGHSH and LQKENI. The CDR3 extends over 13 amino acids. Based on the CDR3 plus reference TRBV18 and TRBJ2-3, the full variable domain is NAGVMQNPRHLVRRRGQEARLRCSPMKGHSHVYWYRQLPEEGLKFMVYLQKENIIDESGMPKERFSAEFPKEGPSILRIQQVVRGDSAAYFCASSPPSTDTQYFGPGTRLTVL.

The CDR3 protein is CASSPGAGDIEEQYF. DNA for the CDR3: TGTGCCAGCAGCCCAGGGGCAGGGGATATAGAAGAGCAGTACTTC. The chain carries TRBV11-3 and TRBJ2-7, with D possibly being TRBD1 (6 bases). The length of the CDR3 is 15 residues. Germline V gene data show CDR1 as SGHNT and CDR2 as YENEEA. Trimming removed 5 bases at V and 7 bases at J, with 21 bases between.

The genes are TRBV30 and TRBJ2-3, with unresolved D. The germline CDR1 and CDR2 sequences are GTSNPN and SVGIG (reference sequence). This CDR3 is 11 amino acids long. The V end was cut by 5 bases, the J end by 6 bases, with 9 bases between. As DNA, the CDR3 is TGTGCCTGGGGAGTGACGGATACGCAGTATTTT. Protein: CAWGVTDTQYF.

Only a few counts were recorded for this clone. V gene TRBV9 combines with J gene TRBJ1-1; possible D gene TRBD1, 5 bases. Germline V gene lookup returns CDR1 SGDLS and CDR2 YYNGEE. V lost 7 bases and J 0 bases, leaving 16 bases between the germline ends. The CDR3 is 15 amino acids. The CDR3 loop reads CASGRVTELNTEAFF. CDR3 DNA sequence: TGTGCCAGCGGCCGGGTGACAGAATTGAACACTGAAGCTTTCTTT. The whole variable domain, remainder taken from reference TRBV9 and TRBJ1-1, is DSGVTQTPKHLITATGQRVTLRCSPRSGDLSVYWYQQSLDQGLQFLIQYYNGEERAKGNILERFSAQQFPDLHSELNLSSLELGDSALYFCASGRVTELNTEAFFGQGTRLTVV.

The chain employs TRBV5-1 and TRBJ2-5, with D unresolved. The CDR3 totals 16 residues. The germline V and J ends were trimmed by 0 bases and 1 base, with 13 bases remaining between them. Per the germline V gene, CDR1 is SGHRS and CDR2 is YFSETQ. CDR3 amino acids: CASSLVPVLLQETQYF. CDR3 DNA sequence: TGCGCCAGCAGCTTGGTACCTGTTCTCCTCCAAGAGACCCAGTACTTC.

This clone was counted a few times. The chain combines TRBV2 with TRBJ2-5; D may be TRBD1 or TRBD2 (5 bases each). The germline gives CDR1 SNHLY, CDR2 FYNNEI. V was shortened by 6 bases and J by 0 bases, with 17 bases between the two germline ends. The CDR3 is 16 amino acids. The CDR3 here is CASRLGTTIHQETQYF. The CDR3 bases are TGTGCCAGCAGACTCGGGACCACCATCCACCAAGAGACCCAGTACTTC.

V is TRBV30 and J is TRBJ2-7; perhaps TRBD1 as D (6 bases). Germline CDR1 reads GTSNPN; CDR2 reads SVGIG (reference sequence). Trimming removed 3 bases from V and 2 bases from J, with 14 bases in between. The CDR3 consists of 14 residues. The CDR3, as DNA: TGTGCCTGGAGAGCGGCTAGGGGGACCTACGAGCAGTACTTC. This codes for CAWRAARGTYEQYF.

The V and J genes are TRBV7-2 and TRBJ2-6; D remains unclear. The V end lost 5 bases, the J end lost 4 bases, and 15 bases lay between the germline ends. Germline loops: CDR1 SGHTA, CDR2 FQGNSA. The CDR3 totals 16 residues. The DNA of the CDR3 is TGTGCCAGCAGCAAGAATCCTATGAGGGGGGCCAACGTCCTGACTTTC. Protein product: CASSKNPMRGANVLTF.

The rearrangement uses TRBV28 and TRBJ2-5, with 7 nucleotides matching TRBD1. With the DNA end fitting TRBJ2-7 better, the J assignment may be wrong. The germline CDR1 and CDR2 sequences are MDHEN and SYDVKM. CDR3 length equals 15 residues. The CDR3 nucleotides read TGTGCCAGCAGTCAACCGACAGGGTTGTCCTACGAGCAGTACTTC. Protein product: CASSQPTGLSYEQYF.

The chain joins TRBV5-1 to TRBJ1-1; TRBD1 aligns across 9 bases. The CDR3 consists of 18 residues. Losses at the gene ends were 3 bases for V and 0 bases for J; bases not matched to a gene: 12. Germline-derived CDR1 and CDR2 are SGHRS and YFSETQ. The CDR3 nucleotides read TGCGCCAGCAGCTCGGTCCCGGGACAGGGAGGGTTGAACACTGAAGCTTTCTTT. It translates to CASSSVPGQGGLNTEAFF.

The chain joins TRBV7-2 to TRBJ2-3, with 7 bases that match TRBD1. There are 15 residues in the CDR3. The germline CDR1 and CDR2 sequences are SGHTA and FQGNSA. V lost 1 base to trimming and J lost 1 base; unmatched junction nucleotides: 2. CDR3 in DNA: TGTGCCAGCAGCTTAGAGAGGGGGCGCACAGATACGCAGTATTTT. Protein product: CASSLERGRTDTQYF.

This clone has just one count. The CDR3 DNA reads TGTGCCAGCAGCTTGTCGCAGATTGGCAATCAGCCCCAGCATTTT. This codes for CASSLSQIGNQPQHF. This sequence joins TRBV5-8 and TRBJ1-5; D gene ambiguous. V dropped 1 base and J dropped 2 bases, with 10 bases sitting between them. This CDR3 is 15 amino acids long. Germline-derived CDR1 and CDR2 are SGHTS and YDEGEE.

A single count supports this clone. This chain links TRBV9 with TRBJ2-7; D may be TRBD1 (6 bases). The length of the CDR3 is 12 residues. V was pared by 3 bases and J by 4 bases, with 8 bases between. Germline assignment: CDR1 SGDLS and CDR2 YYNGEE. CDR3 residues: CASSARGYEQYF. CDR3 bases: TGTGCCAGCAGCGCCAGGGGTTACGAGCAGTACTTC.

In its sample, this clone was seen once. CDR3 nucleotides: TGCGCCAGCAGCCAGTTTGCGGGAGTGGTAACCGGGGAGCTGTTTTTT. Protein product: CASSQFAGVVTGELFF. J is TRBJ2-2 and V is TRBV4-1; 7 bases map to TRBD2. This CDR3 is built from 16 residues. J lost 5 bases, V lost 3 bases, and 9 bases had no gene match. Germline assignment: CDR1 MGHRA and CDR2 YSYEKL.

The chain carries TRBV18 and TRBJ2-7; 8 bases are a match to TRBD1. The CDR3 is 14 residues long. Germline V gene sequence: CDR1 KGHSH, CDR2 LQKENI. The J segment lost 7 bases and the V segment lost 0 bases, leaving 5 bases of the junction unmatched. Here the CDR3 reads CASSPPDRVGEQYF. For the CDR3, the DNA is TGTGCCAGCTCACCACCGGACAGGGTGGGGGAGCAGTACTTC.